These 17 T cell receptor beta chains were all obtained from the same sample, sequenced in a study of persistence of HIV-infected CD4 T cells. The libraries were made with immunoSEQ version 4 in survey mode. Libraries were prepared by immunoSEQ multiplex PCR; TCRdb keeps only in-frame clonotypes and omits some of them. Here the sample spans around 35,000 clones, roughly 80% being singletons. These TCRs' antigens remain unknown. Cells were stimulated with overlapping HIV-1 Gag 15-mer peptides. CD40L-negative CD69-negative CD45RO-high memory CD4+ T cells were sorted as populations depleted of antigen-responding cells. This specimen was cultured CD4+ T cells from PBMCs, taken from a patient who received antiretroviral therapy. These receptors all come from an adult with HIV. The donor label of this sample is uncertain.

This chain uses TRBV7-6 with TRBJ2-7, with D uncertain. Germline V lookup: CDR1 SGHVS, CDR2 FNYEAQ. Trimming removed 2 bases from V and 7 bases from J, with 15 bases in between. The CDR3 sequence is 14 residues long. The CDR3 DNA reads as TGTGCCAGCAGCTTACGGCCGACCCCTTGGGAGCAGTACTTC. As protein: CASSLRPTPWEQYF.

This clone has a handful of counts. CDR3 DNA sequence: TGTGCCAGCACTCCGACCGGGACAGTATTCTCTGGGGCCAACGTCCTGACTTTC. Translation gives CASTPTGTVFSGANVLTF. The chain is built from TRBV27 and TRBJ2-6, with 7 nucleotides matching TRBD1. The CDR3 runs to 18 residues. V lost 7 bases to trimming and J lost 0 bases; unmatched junction nucleotides: 12. Per germline, CDR1 MNHEY and CDR2 SMNVEV (reference sequence).

V usage is TRBV5-1 and J usage is TRBJ1-2; no clear D. V lost 0 bases and J 2 bases, leaving 8 bases between the germline ends. The CDR3 consists of 14 residues. Germline CDR1 and CDR2: SGHRS and YFSETQ. The CDR3 loop is CASSLGTSNYGYTF. CDR3 coding DNA: TGCGCCAGCAGCTTGGGGACCAGCAACTATGGCTACACCTTC.

The chain combines TRBV5-6 with TRBJ1-1; D not resolved. V shed 2 bases and J shed 1 base, with 12 bases lying between them. The CDR3 covers 15 residues. Germline CDR1 reads SGHDT; CDR2 reads YYEEEE. The CDR3 DNA reads as TGTGCCAGCAGCTTTGTAGACTTGGGGAACACTGAAGCTTTCTTT. Translated: CASSFVDLGNTEAFF.

The chain couples TRBV12-5 to TRBJ1-5; 7 bases are shared with TRBD1. V trimming: 4 bases; J trimming: 1 base; junction bases outside the gene matches: 4. CDR3 length: 15 amino acids. The germline V gene has CDR1 LGHNT and CDR2 FRNRAP. As DNA, the CDR3 is TGTGCTAGTGGTTGGGGGACAGCAAGCAATCAGCCCCAGCATTTT. Translated, it gives CASGWGTASNQPQHF.

The rearrangement links TRBV6-5 to TRBJ1-6, with a weak D call TRBD1 (5 bases). V lost 4 bases and J lost 8, with 12 bases in between. The germline V gene encodes CDR1 MNHEY and CDR2 SVGAGI. There are 14 residues in the CDR3. CDR3 sequence: CASSSGGVDSPLHF. CDR3 nucleotides: TGTGCCAGCAGTTCAGGAGGGGTGGATTCACCCCTCCACTTT.

The chain joins TRBV9 to TRBJ1-2, with D perhaps TRBD1 (5 bases). The CDR3 runs 12 residues. Germline assignment: CDR1 SGDLS and CDR2 YYNGEE. Trimming pared 6 bases from V and 6 bases from J, leaving 12 bases between. CDR3 coding DNA: TGTGCCAGCACCGACAGCCGAAATGGCTACACCTTC. It specifies CASTDSRNGYTF. Filled out from reference TRBV9 and TRBJ1-2, the complete variable domain reads DSGVTQTPKHLITATGQRVTLRCSPRSGDLSVYWYQQSLDQGLQFLIQYYNGEERAKGNILERFSAQQFPDLHSELNLSSLELGDSALYFCASTDSRNGYTFGSGTRLTVV.

The V call is TRBV5-4, the J call TRBJ2-5; TRBD1 is a possible D gene (6 bases). This CDR3 has 15 residues. Deletions cut 4 bases from V and 5 bases from J, with 18 bases between. Germline values: CDR1 SGHNT, CDR2 YYREEE (reference sequence). The CDR3 region is CASSRSGTYGETQYF. As DNA, the CDR3 is TGTGCCAGCAGCAGGTCCGGGACATACGGGGAGACCCAGTACTTC.

The chain recombines TRBV19 with TRBJ2-2, with D possibly being TRBD2 (5 bases). Germline V gives CDR1 LNHDA, CDR2 SQIVND (reference sequence). Trimming took 7 bases from V and 6 from J, leaving 15 bases between them. This CDR3 region has 14 residues. The CDR3: CASTEGNGAGELFF. CDR3 nucleotides: TGTGCCAGTACCGAGGGTAATGGTGCCGGGGAGCTGTTTTTT.

Only a few counts were recorded for this clone. The chain combines TRBV2 with TRBJ1-3, with D hard to call. CDR3 length: 12 residues. V gave up 7 bases and J gave up 11 bases, with 15 bases separating them. Germline loops: CDR1 SNHLY, CDR2 FYNNEI. CDR3 sequence: CASTTDERAIYF. CDR3 nucleotides: TGTGCCAGCACAACAGACGAAAGAGCCATATATTTT.

This chain links TRBV28 with TRBJ1-3, with 7 bases lining up with TRBD1. The CDR3 totals 13 residues. J lost 9 bases, V lost 3 bases, and 5 bases had no gene match. Germline values: CDR1 MDHEN, CDR2 SYDVKM. Written as DNA, the CDR3 is TGTGCCAGCAGTTTTCCCAGGGGGGGCACCATATATTTT. This codes for CASSFPRGGTIYF. The full variable domain, completed using reference TRBV28 and TRBJ1-3, is DVKVTQSSRYLVKRTGEKVFLECVQDMDHENMFWYRQDPGLGLRLIYFSYDVKMKEKGDIPEGYSVSREKKERFSLILESASTNQTSMYLCASSFPRGGTIYFGEGSWLTVV.

V is TRBV6-5 and J is TRBJ1-3; D gene uncertain. The CDR3 length is 16 residues. The V gene lost 4 bases and the J gene lost 0 bases, with 13 bases spanning the gap. Germline V CDR1 and CDR2: MNHEY, SVGAGI. The CDR3 nucleotides are TGTGCCAGCAGTTTGGTCCTCCCGCGCTCTGGAAACACCATATATTTT. This sequence encodes CASSLVLPRSGNTIYF.

The chain has TRBV25-1 and TRBJ2-7, with a tentative D call TRBD1 (6 bases). Germline CDR1 MGHDK, CDR2 SYGVNS. Deletions cut 5 bases from V and 6 bases from J, with 14 bases between. The CDR3 length is 13 residues. DNA of the CDR3: TGTGCCAGCAGTCGAGGGGGTTTAGGCGAGCAGTACTTC. It translates to CASSRGGLGEQYF.

V is TRBV9 and J is TRBJ1-1; D is undetermined. Germline assignment: CDR1 SGDLS and CDR2 YYNGEE. This CDR3 spans 12 amino acids. V shed 3 bases and J shed 11 bases, with 14 bases lying between them. CDR3 DNA: TGTGCCAGCAGCGGATACAGTGGGAGGGCTTTCTTT. Its protein is CASSGYSGRAFF. The entire variable domain, with the rest obtained from reference TRBV9 and TRBJ1-1, is as follows: DSGVTQTPKHLITATGQRVTLRCSPRSGDLSVYWYQQSLDQGLQFLIQYYNGEERAKGNILERFSAQQFPDLHSELNLSSLELGDSALYFCASSGYSGRAFFGQGTRLTVV.

This chain uses TRBV5-1 with TRBJ1-1; D unresolved. V gave up 0 bases and J gave up 7 bases, with 16 bases separating them. This CDR3 is 15 amino acids long. CDR1 SGHRS and CDR2 YFSETQ come from the germline V gene. CDR3: CASSLEKGRYLEAFF. The CDR3 DNA sequence: TGCGCCAGCAGCTTGGAGAAGGGTCGTTATCTTGAAGCTTTCTTT.

The chain couples TRBV6-6 to TRBJ2-3; D is ambiguous. V lost 5 bases and J lost 7, with 16 bases in between. The CDR3 consists of 14 residues. The germline CDR1 and CDR2 sequences are MNHNY and SVGAGI (reference sequence). CDR3 sequence (DNA): TGTGCCAGCAGTCCCCCTCCCACTCCAAATACGCAGTATTTT. It translates to CASSPPPTPNTQYF.

This chain connects TRBV7-6 to TRBJ2-3; D uncertain. The CDR3 totals 17 residues. CDR1 SGHVS and CDR2 FNYEAQ come from the germline V gene. Trimming took 6 bases from V and 0 from J, leaving 19 bases between them. CDR3 nucleotides: TGTGCCAGCAGTCAACACCCCGGAACTTCTAGCACAGATACGCAGTATTTT. Its translation is CASSQHPGTSSTDTQYF.